This TCR beta chain was observed in a study of blood T cell repertoires in COVID-19. Study-level information: Both acute and convalescent COVID-19 samples were obtained from the United States, Italy and Spain. PBMCs, B-cell-depleted T cells, or T cells were the source of the cDNA or gDNA that made up the material.

Original processing notes: Reference gene primer amplification gave nucleated cell count estimates. Clones were sequenced by immunoSEQ multiplex PCR, and TCRdb holds only the in-frame ones, with some missing. The V and J calls and clone size were taken over from that table, and D and trimming were inferred from the DNA. The sample has 200,000 to 250,000 clones; around four fifths are singletons. The source is an older woman with acute or convalescent COVID-19. Sequenced input: peripheral blood.

The DNA for the CDR3 is TGTGCCAGCAGTTTGCCCGGGGTAGTGACTAATGAAAAACTGTTTTTT. Its protein is CASSLPGVVTNEKLFF. The chain recombines TRBV28 with TRBJ1-4, with D unclear. The CDR3 is 16 residues long. Per germline, CDR1 MDHEN and CDR2 SYDVKM. V was cut by 3 bases and J by 2 bases, with 13 bases left in between. The variable domain in full, completed from reference TRBV28 and TRBJ1-4, reads DVKVTQSSRYLVKRTGEKVFLECVQDMDHENMFWYRQDPGLGLRLIYFSYDVKMKEKGDIPEGYSVSREKKERFSLILESASTNQTSMYLCASSLPGVVTNEKLFFGSGTQLSVL.